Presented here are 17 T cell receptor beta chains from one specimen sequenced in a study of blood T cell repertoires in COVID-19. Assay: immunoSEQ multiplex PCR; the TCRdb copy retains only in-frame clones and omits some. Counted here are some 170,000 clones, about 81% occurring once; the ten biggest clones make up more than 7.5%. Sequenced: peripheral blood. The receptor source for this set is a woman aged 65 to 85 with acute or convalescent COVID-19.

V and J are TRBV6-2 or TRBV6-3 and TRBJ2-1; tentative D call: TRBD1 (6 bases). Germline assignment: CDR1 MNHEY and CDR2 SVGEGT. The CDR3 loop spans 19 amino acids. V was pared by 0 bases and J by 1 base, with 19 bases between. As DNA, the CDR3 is TGTGCCAGCAGTTACTCGGGAACTCGCCGGGACATTTCCTACAATGAGCAGTTCTTC. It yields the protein CASSYSGTRRDISYNEQFF.

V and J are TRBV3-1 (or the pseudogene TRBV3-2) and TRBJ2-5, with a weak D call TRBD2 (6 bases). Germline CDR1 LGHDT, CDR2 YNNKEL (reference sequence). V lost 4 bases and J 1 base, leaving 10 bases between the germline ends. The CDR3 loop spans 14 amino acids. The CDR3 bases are TGTGCCAGCAGCCGACTAGTGGGCCAAGAGACCCAGTACTTC. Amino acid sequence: CASSRLVGQETQYF.

CDR3 amino acids: CAISERQGYNSPLHF. The CDR3 region has the DNA TGTGCCATCAGTGAGAGGCAGGGATATAATTCACCCCTCCACTTT. This sequence joins TRBV10-3 and TRBJ1-6; tentative D call: TRBD1 (5 bases). The length of the CDR3 is 15 residues. The V end was cut by 2 bases, the J end by 4 bases, with 9 bases between. Germline loops: CDR1 ENHRY, CDR2 SYGVKD.

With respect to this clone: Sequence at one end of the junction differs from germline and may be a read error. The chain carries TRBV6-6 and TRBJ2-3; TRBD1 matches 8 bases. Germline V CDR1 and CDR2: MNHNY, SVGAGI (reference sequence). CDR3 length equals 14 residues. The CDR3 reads CASRYPGGTDTQYF. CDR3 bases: TGTGCCAGCAGGTATCCAGGGGGCACGGATACGCAGTATTTT.

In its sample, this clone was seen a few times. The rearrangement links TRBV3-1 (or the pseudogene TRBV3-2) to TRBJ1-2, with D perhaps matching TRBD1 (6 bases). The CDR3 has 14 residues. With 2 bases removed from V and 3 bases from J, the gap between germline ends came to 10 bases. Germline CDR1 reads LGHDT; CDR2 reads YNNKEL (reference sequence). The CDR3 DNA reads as TGTGCCAGCAGCCAATTGGCAGGGGACTATGGCTACACCTTC. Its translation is CASSQLAGDYGYTF.

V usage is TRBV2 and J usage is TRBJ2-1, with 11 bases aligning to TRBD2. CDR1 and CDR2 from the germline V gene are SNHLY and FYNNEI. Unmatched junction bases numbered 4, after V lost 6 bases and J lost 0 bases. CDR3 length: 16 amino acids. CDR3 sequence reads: CASSKTSGDSYNEQFF. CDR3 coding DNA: TGTGCCAGCAGCAAGACTAGCGGGGACTCCTACAATGAGCAGTTCTTC.

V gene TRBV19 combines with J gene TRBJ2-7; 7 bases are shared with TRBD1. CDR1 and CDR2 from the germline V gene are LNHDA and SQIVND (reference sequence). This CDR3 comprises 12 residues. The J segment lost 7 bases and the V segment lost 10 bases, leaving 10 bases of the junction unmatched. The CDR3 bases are TGTGCCACCCACCCGGCAGGGGGTGAGCAGTACTTC. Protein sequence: CATHPAGGEQYF.

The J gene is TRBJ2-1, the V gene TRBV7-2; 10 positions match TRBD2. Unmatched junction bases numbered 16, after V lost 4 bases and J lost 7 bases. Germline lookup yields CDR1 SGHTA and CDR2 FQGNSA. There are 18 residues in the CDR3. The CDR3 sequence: CASSSSNRLAGKRNEQFF. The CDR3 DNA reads TGTGCCAGCAGCTCCTCAAACCGACTAGCGGGTAAAAGGAATGAGCAGTTCTTC.

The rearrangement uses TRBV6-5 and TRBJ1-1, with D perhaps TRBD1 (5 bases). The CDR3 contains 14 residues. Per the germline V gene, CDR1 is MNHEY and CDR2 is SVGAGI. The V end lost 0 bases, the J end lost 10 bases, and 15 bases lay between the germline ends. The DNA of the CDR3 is TGTGCCAGCAGTTACTCGGGGAGGGGAGGCTCAGCTTTCTTT. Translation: CASSYSGRGGSAFF.

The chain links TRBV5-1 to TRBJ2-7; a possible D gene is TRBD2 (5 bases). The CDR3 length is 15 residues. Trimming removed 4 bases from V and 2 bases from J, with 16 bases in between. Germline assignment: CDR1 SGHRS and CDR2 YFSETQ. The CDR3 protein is CASSRTTSGAYEQYF. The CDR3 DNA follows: TGCGCCAGCAGCCGAACGACATCCGGGGCCTACGAGCAGTACTTC.

Here the CDR3 reads CASSDSGQRNQPQHF. The CDR3 DNA sequence: TGTGCCAGCAGCGACTCGGGACAGCGCAATCAGCCCCAGCATTTT. The chain employs TRBV7-9 and TRBJ1-5; 7 bases are shared with TRBD1. Germline V CDR1 and CDR2: SEHNR, FQNEAQ (reference sequence). CDR3 length: 15 residues. Trimming cost V 5 bases and J 2 bases; bases outside gene matches: 6.

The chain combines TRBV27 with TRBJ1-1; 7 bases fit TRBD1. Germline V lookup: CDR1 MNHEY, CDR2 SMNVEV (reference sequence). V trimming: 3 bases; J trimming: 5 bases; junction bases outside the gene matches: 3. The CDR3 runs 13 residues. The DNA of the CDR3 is TGTGCCAGCAGTTTCAACAGGGGTACTGAAGCTTTCTTT. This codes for CASSFNRGTEAFF.

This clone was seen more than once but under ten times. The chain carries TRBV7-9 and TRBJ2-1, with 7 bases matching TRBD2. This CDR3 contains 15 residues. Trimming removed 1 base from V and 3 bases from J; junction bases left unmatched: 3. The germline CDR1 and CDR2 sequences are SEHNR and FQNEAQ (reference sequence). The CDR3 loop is CASSLERTSYNEQFF. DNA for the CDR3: TGTGCCAGCAGCTTAGAAAGGACTAGCTACAATGAGCAGTTCTTC. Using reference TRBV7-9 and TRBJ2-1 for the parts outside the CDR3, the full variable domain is DTGVSQNPRHKITKRGQNVTFRCDPISEHNRLYWYRQTLGQGPEFLTYFQNEAQLEKSRLLSDRFSAERPKGSFSTLEIQRTEQGDSAMYLCASSLERTSYNEQFFGPGTRLTVL.

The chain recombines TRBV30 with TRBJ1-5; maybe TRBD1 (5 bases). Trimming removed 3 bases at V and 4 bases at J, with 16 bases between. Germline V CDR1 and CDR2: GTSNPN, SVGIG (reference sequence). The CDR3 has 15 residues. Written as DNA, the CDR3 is TGTGCCTGGAGGTCTGGGGCAGGGTGGAATCAGCCCCAGCATTTT. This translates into CAWRSGAGWNQPQHF. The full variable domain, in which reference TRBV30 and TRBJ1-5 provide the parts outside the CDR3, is SQTIHQWPATLVQPVGSPLSLECTVEGTSNPNLYWYRQAAGRGLQLLFYSVGIGQISSEVPQNLSASRPQDRQFILSSKKLLLSDSGFYLCAWRSGAGWNQPQHFGDGTRLSIL.

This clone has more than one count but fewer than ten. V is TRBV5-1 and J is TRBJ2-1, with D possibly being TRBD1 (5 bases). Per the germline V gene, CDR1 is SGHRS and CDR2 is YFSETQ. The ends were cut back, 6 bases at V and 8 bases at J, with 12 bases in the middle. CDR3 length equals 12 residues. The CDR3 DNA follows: TGCGCCAGCAAAGGGGCGATCGATGAGCAGTTCTTC. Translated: CASKGAIDEQFF.

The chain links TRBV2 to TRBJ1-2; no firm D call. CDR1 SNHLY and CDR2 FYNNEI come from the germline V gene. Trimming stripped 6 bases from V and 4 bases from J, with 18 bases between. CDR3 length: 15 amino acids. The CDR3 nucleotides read TGTGCCAGCAGGATGATTAAAGGCAGGTTCTATGGCTACACCTTC. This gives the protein CASRMIKGRFYGYTF.

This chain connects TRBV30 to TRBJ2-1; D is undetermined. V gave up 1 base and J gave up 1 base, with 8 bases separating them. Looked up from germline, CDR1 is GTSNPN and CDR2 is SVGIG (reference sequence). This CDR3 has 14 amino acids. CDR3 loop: CAWSGLGSYNEQFF. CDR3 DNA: TGTGCCTGGAGTGGGCTAGGTTCCTACAATGAGCAGTTCTTC.